This TCR beta chain was retrieved from a study of PD-L1 blockade in urothelial cancer. Overall study findings and caveats: The study found that durable-benefit patients expanded tumor-associated blood clones more at 3 weeks.

Assay: immunoSEQ multiplex PCR; the TCRdb copy retains only in-frame clones and omits some. The table lists 85,000 to 95,000 clones, 70% to 90% of them singletons, with around 0.94% in the top ten. The time point is: pretreatment peripheral blood. Sampling of each patient yielded between 1 and 8 specimens, collected pretreatment and on-treatment. In the case of this clone: The antigen is unknown.

The CDR3 has 14 amino acids. The V gene lost 2 bases and the J gene lost 5 bases, with 12 bases spanning the gap. Per germline, CDR1 KGHSH and CDR2 LQKENI. The genes are TRBV18 and TRBJ2-5, with D uncertain. The sequence was collected from a woman aged 80 or over with urothelial cancer. The sample here was PBMCs, taken around atezolizumab (anti-PD-L1) treatment. In nucleotides, the CDR3 is TGTGCCAGCTCACCAGACTCTACCGCCGAGACCCAGTACTTC. Residues: CASSPDSTAETQYF.